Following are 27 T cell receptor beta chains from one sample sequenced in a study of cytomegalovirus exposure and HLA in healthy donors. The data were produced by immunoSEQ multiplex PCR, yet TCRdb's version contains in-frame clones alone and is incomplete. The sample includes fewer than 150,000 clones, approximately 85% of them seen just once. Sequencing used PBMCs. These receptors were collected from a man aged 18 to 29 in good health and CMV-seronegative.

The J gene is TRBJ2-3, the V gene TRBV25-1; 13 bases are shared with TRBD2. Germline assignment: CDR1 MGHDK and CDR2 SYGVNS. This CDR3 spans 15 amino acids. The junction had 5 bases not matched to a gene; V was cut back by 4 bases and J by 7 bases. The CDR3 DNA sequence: TGTGCCAGCAGTGGAACTAGCGGGAGGGCACATACGCAGTATTTT. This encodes CASSGTSGRAHTQYF.

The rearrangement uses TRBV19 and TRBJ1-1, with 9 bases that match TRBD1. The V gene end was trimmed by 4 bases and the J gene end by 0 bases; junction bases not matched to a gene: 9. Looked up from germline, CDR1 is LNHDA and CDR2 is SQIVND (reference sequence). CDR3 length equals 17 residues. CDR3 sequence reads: CASSTGTGRALNTEAFF. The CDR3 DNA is TGTGCCAGTAGTACCGGGACAGGGAGAGCTCTGAACACTGAAGCTTTCTTT. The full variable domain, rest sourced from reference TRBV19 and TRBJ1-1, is DGGITQSPKYLFRKEGQNVTLSCEQNLNHDAMYWYRQDPGQGLRLIYYSQIVNDFQKGDIAEGYSVSREKKESFPLTVTSAQKNPTAFYLCASSTGTGRALNTEAFFGQGTRLTVV.

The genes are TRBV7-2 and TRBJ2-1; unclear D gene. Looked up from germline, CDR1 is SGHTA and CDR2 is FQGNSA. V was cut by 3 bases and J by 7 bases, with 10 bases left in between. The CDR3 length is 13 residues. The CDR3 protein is CASSFSPGNEQFF. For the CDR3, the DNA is TGTGCCAGCAGCTTTTCTCCCGGGAATGAGCAGTTCTTC.

In nucleotides, the CDR3 is TGTGCCAGTAGTATGTCCGGGAACACTGAAGCTTTCTTT. Translating it yields CASSMSGNTEAFF. The chain links TRBV19 to TRBJ1-1; D gene uncertain. CDR3 size: 13 residues. Germline CDR1 is LNHDA and CDR2 is SQIVND (reference sequence). Trimming left V 3 bases short and J 1 base short, with 6 bases between.

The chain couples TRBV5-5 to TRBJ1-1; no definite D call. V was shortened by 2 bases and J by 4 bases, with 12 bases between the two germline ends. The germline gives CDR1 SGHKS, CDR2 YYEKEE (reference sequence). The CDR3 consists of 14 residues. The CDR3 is CASSLVPGSTEAFF. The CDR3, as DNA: TGTGCCAGCAGCTTAGTCCCCGGGAGCACTGAAGCTTTCTTT.

CDR3 nucleotides: TGTGCCAGCCAACAGGACCCGAACACTGAAGCTTTCTTT. Amino acid sequence: CASQQDPNTEAFF. The gene calls are TRBV6-1 and TRBJ1-1, with TRBD1 as a possible D gene (5 bases). V dropped 8 bases and J dropped 1 base, with 11 bases sitting between them. The CDR3 is made up of 13 amino acids. Germline V CDR1 and CDR2: MNHNS, SASEGT.

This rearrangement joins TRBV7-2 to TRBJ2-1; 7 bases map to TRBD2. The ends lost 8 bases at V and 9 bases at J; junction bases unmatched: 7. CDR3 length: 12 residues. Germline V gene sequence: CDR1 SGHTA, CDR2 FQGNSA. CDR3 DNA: TGTGCCAGCGGTCAAGCGGGGCTTGAGCAGTTCTTC. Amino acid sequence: CASGQAGLEQFF. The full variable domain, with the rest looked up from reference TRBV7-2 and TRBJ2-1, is GAGVSQSPSNKVTEKGKDVELRCDPISGHTALYWYRQSLGQGLEFLIYFQGNSAPDKSGLPSDRFSAERTGGSVSTLTIQRTQQEDSAVYLCASGQAGLEQFFGPGTRLTVL.

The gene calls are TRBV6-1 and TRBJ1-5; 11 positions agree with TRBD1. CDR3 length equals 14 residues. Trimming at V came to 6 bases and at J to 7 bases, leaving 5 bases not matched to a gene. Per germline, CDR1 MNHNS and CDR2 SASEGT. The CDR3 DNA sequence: TGTGCCAGCAGGGGACAGGGGGTACAGCAGCCCCAGCATTTT. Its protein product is CASRGQGVQQPQHF.

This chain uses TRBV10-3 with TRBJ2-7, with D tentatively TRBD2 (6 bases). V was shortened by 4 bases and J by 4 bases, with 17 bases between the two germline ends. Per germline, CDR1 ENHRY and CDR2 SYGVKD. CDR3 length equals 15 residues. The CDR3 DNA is TGTGCCATCAGTGCGGAGCGGAGGGGAGCTTACGAGCAGTACTTC. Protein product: CAISAERRGAYEQYF.

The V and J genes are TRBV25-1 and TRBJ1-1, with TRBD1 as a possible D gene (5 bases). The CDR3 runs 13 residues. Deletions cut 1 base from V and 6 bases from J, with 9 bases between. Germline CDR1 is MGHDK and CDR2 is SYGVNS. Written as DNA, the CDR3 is TGTGCCAGCAGTGAATCCGGGGGGGCTGAAGCTTTCTTT. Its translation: CASSESGGAEAFF. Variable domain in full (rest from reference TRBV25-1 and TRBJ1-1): EADIYQTPRYLVIGTGKKITLECSQTMGHDKMYWYQQDPGMELHLIHYSYGVNSTEKGDLSSESTVSRIRTEHFPLTLESARPSHTSQYLCASSESGGAEAFFGQGTRLTVV.

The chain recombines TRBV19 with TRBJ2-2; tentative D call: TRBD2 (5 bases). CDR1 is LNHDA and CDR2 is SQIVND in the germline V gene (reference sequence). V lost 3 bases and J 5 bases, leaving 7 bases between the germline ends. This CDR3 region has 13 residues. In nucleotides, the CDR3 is TGTGCCAGTAGTATGAGAGGGACCGGGGAGCTGTTTTTT. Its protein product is CASSMRGTGELFF.

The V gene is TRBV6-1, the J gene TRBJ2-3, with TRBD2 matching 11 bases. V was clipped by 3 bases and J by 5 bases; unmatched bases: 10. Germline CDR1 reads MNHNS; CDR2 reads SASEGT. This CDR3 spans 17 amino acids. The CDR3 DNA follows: TGTGCCAGCAGTGATAGGGTAGCGGGAGGGAGGCAAGATACGCAGTATTTT. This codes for CASSDRVAGGRQDTQYF.

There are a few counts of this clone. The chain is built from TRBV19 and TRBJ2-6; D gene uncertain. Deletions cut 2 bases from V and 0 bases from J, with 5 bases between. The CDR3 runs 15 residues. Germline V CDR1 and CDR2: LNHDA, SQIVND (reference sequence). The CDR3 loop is CASSITNSGANVLTF. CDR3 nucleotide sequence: TGTGCCAGTAGTATAACAAACTCTGGGGCCAACGTCCTGACTTTC.

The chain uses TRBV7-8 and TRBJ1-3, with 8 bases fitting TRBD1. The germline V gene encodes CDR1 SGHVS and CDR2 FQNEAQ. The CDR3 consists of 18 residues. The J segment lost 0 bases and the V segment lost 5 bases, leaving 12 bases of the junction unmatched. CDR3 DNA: TGTGCCAGCAGCCCCCGACAGGGGATAACCCTCTCTGGAAACACCATATATTTT. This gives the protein CASSPRQGITLSGNTIYF.

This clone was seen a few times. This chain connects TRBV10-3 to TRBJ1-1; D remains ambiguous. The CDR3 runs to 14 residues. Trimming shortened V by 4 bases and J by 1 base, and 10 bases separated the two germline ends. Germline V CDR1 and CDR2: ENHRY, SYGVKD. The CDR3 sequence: CAISVGGGNTEAFF. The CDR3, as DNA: TGTGCCATCAGTGTGGGCGGAGGGAACACTGAAGCTTTCTTT.

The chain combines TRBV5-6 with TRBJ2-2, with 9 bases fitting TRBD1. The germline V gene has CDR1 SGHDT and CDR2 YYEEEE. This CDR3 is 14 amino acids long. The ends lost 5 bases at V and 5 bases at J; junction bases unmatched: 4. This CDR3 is CASRGQGTTGELFF. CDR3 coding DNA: TGTGCCAGCAGAGGACAGGGGACGACCGGGGAGCTGTTTTTT.

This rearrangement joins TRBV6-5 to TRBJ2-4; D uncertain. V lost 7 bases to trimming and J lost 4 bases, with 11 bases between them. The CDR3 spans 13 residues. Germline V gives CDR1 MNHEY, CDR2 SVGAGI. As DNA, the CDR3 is TGTGCCAGCAAATCGGTCGTAAAAAACATTCAGTACTTC. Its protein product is CASKSVVKNIQYF.

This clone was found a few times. For the CDR3, the DNA is TGCGCCAGCACCTCCGGGACTCCGAGCGTTAACTATGGCTACACCTTC. As protein: CASTSGTPSVNYGYTF. The chain couples TRBV5-1 to TRBJ1-2; a weak D match, TRBD1 (5 bases). CDR1 SGHRS and CDR2 YFSETQ come from the germline V gene. The CDR3 consists of 16 residues. Trimming removed 6 bases at V and 1 base at J, with 19 bases between.

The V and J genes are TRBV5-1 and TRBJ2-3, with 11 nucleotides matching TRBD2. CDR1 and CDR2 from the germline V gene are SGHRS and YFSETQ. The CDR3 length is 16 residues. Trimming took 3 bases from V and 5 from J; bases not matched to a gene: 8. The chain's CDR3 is CASSSYSGRARDTQYF. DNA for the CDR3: TGCGCCAGCAGCTCCTATAGCGGGAGGGCCAGAGATACGCAGTATTTT.

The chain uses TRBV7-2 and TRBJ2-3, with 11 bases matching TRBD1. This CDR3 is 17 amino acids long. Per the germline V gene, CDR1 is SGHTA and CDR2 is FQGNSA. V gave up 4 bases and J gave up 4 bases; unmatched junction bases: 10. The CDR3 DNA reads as TGTGCCAGCAGCTCACTAGGACAGGGGGCGCGGGCAGATACGCAGTATTTT. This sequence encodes CASSSLGQGARADTQYF. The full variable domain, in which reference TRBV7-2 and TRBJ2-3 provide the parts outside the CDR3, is GAGVSQSPSNKVTEKGKDVELRCDPISGHTALYWYRQSLGQGLEFLIYFQGNSAPDKSGLPSDRFSAERTGGSVSTLTIQRTQQEDSAVYLCASSSLGQGARADTQYFGPGTRLTVL.

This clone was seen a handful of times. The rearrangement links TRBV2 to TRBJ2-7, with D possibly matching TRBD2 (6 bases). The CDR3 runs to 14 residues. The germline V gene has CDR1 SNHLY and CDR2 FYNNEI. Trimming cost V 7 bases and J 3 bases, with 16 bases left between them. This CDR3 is CASTRETLGYEQYF. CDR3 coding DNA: TGTGCCAGCACCCGGGAGACCTTGGGCTACGAGCAGTACTTC.

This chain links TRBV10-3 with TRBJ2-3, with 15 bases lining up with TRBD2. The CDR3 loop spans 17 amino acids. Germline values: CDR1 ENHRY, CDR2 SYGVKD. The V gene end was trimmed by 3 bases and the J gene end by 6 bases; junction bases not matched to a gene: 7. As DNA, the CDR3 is TGTGCCATCAGTGACGGGACTAGCGGGAGGCTTGGGGATACGCAGTATTTT. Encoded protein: CAISDGTSGRLGDTQYF.

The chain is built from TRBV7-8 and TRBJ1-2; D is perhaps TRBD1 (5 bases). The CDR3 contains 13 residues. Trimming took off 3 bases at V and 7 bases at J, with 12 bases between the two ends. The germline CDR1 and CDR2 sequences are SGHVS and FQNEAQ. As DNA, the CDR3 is TGTGCCAGCAGCTTCAGGGAAGGGTCTGGCTACACCTTC. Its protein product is CASSFREGSGYTF.

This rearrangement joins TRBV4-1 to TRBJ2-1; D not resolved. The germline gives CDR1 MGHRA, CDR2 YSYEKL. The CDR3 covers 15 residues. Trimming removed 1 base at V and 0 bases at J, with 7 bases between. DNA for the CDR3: TGCGCCAGCAGCCAAGTTGCGAGCTCCTACAATGAGCAGTTCTTC. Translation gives CASSQVASSYNEQFF.

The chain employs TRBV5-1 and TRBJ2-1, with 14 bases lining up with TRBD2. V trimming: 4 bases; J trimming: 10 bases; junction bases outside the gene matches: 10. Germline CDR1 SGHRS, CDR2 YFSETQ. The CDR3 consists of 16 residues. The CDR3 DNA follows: TGCGCCAGCAGCCCCCCGACTAGCGGGGGGGCCGAGGAGCAGTTCTTC. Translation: CASSPPTSGGAEEQFF.

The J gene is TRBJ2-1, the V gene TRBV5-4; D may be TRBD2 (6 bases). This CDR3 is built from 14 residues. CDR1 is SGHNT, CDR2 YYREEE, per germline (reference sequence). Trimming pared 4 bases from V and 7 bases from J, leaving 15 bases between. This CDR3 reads CASSPLPSANEQFF. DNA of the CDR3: TGTGCCAGCAGCCCGCTTCCTAGCGCGAATGAGCAGTTCTTC.

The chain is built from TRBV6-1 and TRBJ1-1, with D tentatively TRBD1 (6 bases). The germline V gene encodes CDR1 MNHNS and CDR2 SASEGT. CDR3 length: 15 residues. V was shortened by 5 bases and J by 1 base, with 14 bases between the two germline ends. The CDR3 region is CASSPYRETNTEAFF. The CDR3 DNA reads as TGTGCCAGCAGTCCCTACAGGGAAACGAACACTGAAGCTTTCTTT.